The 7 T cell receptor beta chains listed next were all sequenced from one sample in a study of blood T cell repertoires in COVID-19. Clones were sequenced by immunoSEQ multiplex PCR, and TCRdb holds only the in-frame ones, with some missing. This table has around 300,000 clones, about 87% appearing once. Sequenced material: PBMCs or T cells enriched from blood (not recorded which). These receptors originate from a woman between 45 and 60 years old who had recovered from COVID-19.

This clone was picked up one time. The CDR3 protein is CASSPAATDTQYF. Here the CDR3 DNA reads TGTGCCAGCTCACCGGCCGCCACAGATACGCAGTATTTT. The rearrangement links TRBV18 to TRBJ2-3, with unresolved D. Trimming stripped 3 bases from V and 2 bases from J, with 6 bases between. Germline-derived CDR1 and CDR2 are KGHSH and LQKENI. CDR3 length: 13 amino acids. The variable domain in full, completed from reference TRBV18 and TRBJ2-3, reads NAGVMQNPRHLVRRRGQEARLRCSPMKGHSHVYWYRQLPEEGLKFMVYLQKENIIDESGMPKERFSAEFPKEGPSILRIQQVVRGDSAAYFCASSPAATDTQYFGPGTRLTVL.

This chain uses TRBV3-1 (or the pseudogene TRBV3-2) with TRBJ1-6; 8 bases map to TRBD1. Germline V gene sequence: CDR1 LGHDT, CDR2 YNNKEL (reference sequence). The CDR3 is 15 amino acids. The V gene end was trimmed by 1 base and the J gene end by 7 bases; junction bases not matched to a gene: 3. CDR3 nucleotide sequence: TGTGCCAGCAGCCAAGTGAGACAGGGGAATTCACCCCTCCACTTT. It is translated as CASSQVRQGNSPLHF.

CDR3 sequence (DNA): TGTGCCAGCAGCTCGGGACAAATGAACACTGAAGCTTTCTTT. This encodes CASSSGQMNTEAFF. The chain is built from TRBV27 and TRBJ1-1, with D possibly TRBD1 on 6 matching bases. Germline-derived CDR1 and CDR2 are MNHEY and SMNVEV (reference sequence). The CDR3 sequence is 14 residues long. The germline V and J ends were trimmed by 6 bases and 0 bases, with 11 bases remaining between them.

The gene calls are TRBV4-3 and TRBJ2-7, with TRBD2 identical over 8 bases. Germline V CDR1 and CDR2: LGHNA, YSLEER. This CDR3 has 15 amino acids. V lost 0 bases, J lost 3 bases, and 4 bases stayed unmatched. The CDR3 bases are TGCGCCAGCAGCCAAGACACTAGCGGAATCTACGAGCAGTACTTC. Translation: CASSQDTSGIYEQYF.

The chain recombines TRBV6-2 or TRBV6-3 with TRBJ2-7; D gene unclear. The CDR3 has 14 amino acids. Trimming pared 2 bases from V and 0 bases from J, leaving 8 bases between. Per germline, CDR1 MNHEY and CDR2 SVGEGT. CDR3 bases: TGTGCCAGCAGTTACCTCGGTGGCTCCTACGAGCAGTACTTC. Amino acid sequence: CASSYLGGSYEQYF.

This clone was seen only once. Here the CDR3 DNA reads TGTGCCAGCAGCTTAGGGGCAGGTTCGAGCAATCAGCCCCAGCATTTT. It specifies CASSLGAGSSNQPQHF. This chain uses TRBV7-9 with TRBJ1-5; D remains unclear. V shed 1 base and J shed 1 base, with 11 bases lying between them. Germline V CDR1 and CDR2: SEHNR, FQNEAQ (reference sequence). The CDR3 length is 16 residues.

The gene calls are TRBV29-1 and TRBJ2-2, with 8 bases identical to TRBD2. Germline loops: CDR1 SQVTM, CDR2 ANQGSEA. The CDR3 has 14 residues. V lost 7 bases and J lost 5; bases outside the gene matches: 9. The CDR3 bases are TGCAGCGGGGAAACTAGCGGAGGAACCGGGGAGCTGTTTTTT. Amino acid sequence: CSGETSGGTGELFF.